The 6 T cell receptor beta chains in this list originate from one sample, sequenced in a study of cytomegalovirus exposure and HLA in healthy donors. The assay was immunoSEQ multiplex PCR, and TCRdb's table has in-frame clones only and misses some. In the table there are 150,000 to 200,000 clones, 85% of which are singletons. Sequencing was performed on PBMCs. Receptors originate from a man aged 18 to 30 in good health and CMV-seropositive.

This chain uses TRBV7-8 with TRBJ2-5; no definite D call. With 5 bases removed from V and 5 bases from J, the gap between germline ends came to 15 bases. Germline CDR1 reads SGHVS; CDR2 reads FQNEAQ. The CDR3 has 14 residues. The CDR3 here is CASSLDSYRETQYF. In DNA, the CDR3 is TGTGCCAGCAGCCTCGACTCCTACCGGGAGACCCAGTACTTC.

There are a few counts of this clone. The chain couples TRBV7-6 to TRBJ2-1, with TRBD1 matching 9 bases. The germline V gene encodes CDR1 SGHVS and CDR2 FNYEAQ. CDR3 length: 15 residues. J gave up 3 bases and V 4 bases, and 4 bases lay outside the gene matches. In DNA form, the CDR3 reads TGTGCCAGCAGCTGGGACAGGGAGAGCTACAATGAGCAGTTCTTC. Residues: CASSWDRESYNEQFF.

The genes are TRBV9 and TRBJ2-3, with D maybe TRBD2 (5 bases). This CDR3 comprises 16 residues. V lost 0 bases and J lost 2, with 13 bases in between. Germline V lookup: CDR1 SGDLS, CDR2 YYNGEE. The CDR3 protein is CASSVGTGITTDTQYF. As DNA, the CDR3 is TGTGCCAGCAGCGTAGGGACGGGAATTACCACAGATACGCAGTATTTT. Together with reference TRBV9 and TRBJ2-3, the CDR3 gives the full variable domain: DSGVTQTPKHLITATGQRVTLRCSPRSGDLSVYWYQQSLDQGLQFLIQYYNGEERAKGNILERFSAQQFPDLHSELNLSSLELGDSALYFCASSVGTGITTDTQYFGPGTRLTVL.

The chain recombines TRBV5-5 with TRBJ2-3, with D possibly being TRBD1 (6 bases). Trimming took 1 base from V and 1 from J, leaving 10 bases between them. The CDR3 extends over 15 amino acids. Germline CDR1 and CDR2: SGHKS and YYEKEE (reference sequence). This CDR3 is CASSLTGTGTDTQYF. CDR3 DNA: TGTGCCAGCAGCTTGACAGGGACGGGCACAGATACGCAGTATTTT.

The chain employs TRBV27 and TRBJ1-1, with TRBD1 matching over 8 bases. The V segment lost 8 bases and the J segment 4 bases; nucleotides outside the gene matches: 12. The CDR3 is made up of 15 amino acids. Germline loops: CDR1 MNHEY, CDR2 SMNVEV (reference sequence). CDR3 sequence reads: CASLRETGESTEAFF. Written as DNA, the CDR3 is TGTGCCAGCCTTAGAGAGACAGGGGAGAGCACTGAAGCTTTCTTT.

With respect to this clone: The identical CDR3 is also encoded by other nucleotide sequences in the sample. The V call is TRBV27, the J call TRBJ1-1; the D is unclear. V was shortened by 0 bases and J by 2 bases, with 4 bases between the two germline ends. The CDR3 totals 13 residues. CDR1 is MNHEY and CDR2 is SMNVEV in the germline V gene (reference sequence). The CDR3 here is CASSLSLNTEAFF. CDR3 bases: TGTGCCAGCAGTTTATCCTTAAACACTGAAGCTTTCTTT.